One and the same sample provided the 6 T cell receptor beta chains below, sequenced in a study of cytomegalovirus exposure and HLA in healthy donors. With 60 Vbeta and 13 Jbeta primers, the PCR was carried out. Sequenced by immunoSEQ multiplex PCR; TCRdb stores in-frame clones only, minus some. The table includes more than 110,000 clones, 70% detected once. The sample comprised PBMCs. These receptor sequences come from a woman aged 60-75 years in good health and CMV-seropositive.

CDR3 sequence: CASRTTGTAQFF. The CDR3 nucleotides are TGTGCCAGCAGGACGACCGGGACAGCGCAGTTCTTC. This chain links TRBV2 with TRBJ2-1, with TRBD1 matching 7 bases. The V segment lost 6 bases and the J segment 12 bases; nucleotides outside the gene matches: 8. The CDR3 totals 12 residues. Germline values: CDR1 SNHLY, CDR2 FYNNEI.

The chain carries TRBV18 and TRBJ2-7; 8 nucleotides line up with TRBD2. The CDR3 has 14 amino acids. The V gene's germline CDR1 is KGHSH and CDR2 LQKENI. Unmatched junction bases numbered 3, after V lost 2 bases and J lost 3 bases. The CDR3 here is CASSPGSGSYEQYF. CDR3 bases: TGTGCCAGCTCACCAGGGAGCGGGAGCTACGAGCAGTACTTC.

This clone was counted between two and nine times. The V call is TRBV2, the J call TRBJ1-2; TRBD1 aligns across 7 bases. CDR1 and CDR2 (germline): SNHLY, FYNNEI. The trim removed 6 bases at V and 5 bases at J, leaving 6 bases unmatched. There are 13 residues in the CDR3. Here the CDR3 reads CASRGDSDYGYTF. CDR3 DNA sequence: TGTGCCAGCAGGGGGGACAGCGATTATGGCTACACCTTC.

The chain joins TRBV19 to TRBJ1-1; D is uncertain. Trimming stripped 3 bases from V and 5 bases from J, with 13 bases between. CDR3 length: 14 amino acids. Looked up from germline, CDR1 is LNHDA and CDR2 is SQIVND (reference sequence). DNA for the CDR3: TGTGCCAGTAGTATGGTGGCTATCGGGACTGAAGCTTTCTTT. This encodes CASSMVAIGTEAFF.

The V gene is TRBV10-3, the J gene TRBJ1-5; the D gene is possibly TRBD1 (6 bases). Trimming stripped 2 bases from V and 6 bases from J, with 11 bases between. Germline V gene lookup returns CDR1 ENHRY and CDR2 SYGVKD. The CDR3 runs to 14 residues. The DNA for the CDR3 is TGTGCCATCAGTGAGGAGGGGGGGGGTCAGCCCCAGCATTTT. This sequence encodes CAISEEGGGQPQHF.

The rearrangement uses TRBV10-3 and TRBJ2-1; a weak D match, TRBD1 (6 bases). Germline V CDR1 and CDR2: ENHRY, SYGVKD. V was trimmed by 5 bases and J by 4 bases, leaving 15 bases between them. The CDR3 is 15 amino acids. CDR3: CAISPGTHLYNEQFF. The CDR3 bases are TGTGCCATCAGTCCCGGGACACACCTTTACAATGAGCAGTTCTTC.